Listed below are T cell receptor beta chains from one sample, sequenced in a study of CD8+CD57+ T cells in acquired aplastic anemia. TCRdb re-analysed the reads in MiXCR, keeping a single row per CDR3 protein. This table has fewer than 200,000 distinct CDR3 sequences, 35% to 55% appearing once. Sequencing used sorted CD4+, CD8+, or CD8+CD57+ T cells (not recorded which) from PBMCs. These receptors came from a human donor in good health. Both conserved end residues are part of each CDR3. A D gene is named only where the DNA matches it firmly. The size of a clone is reported for some rows only, either as once, few or many, or as a class for expanded clones.

D: TRBD1
V: TRBV15
J: TRBJ1-5
size: NA
CDR3: CATSRDGQVNQPQHF
DNA: TGTGCCACCAGCAGAGATGGACAGGTCAATCAGCCCCAGCATTTT

D: NA
V: TRBV6-5
J: TRBJ2-1
size: NA
CDR3: CASSPVRGSYNEQFF
DNA: TGTGCCAGCAGCCCGGTCAGGGGCTCCTACAATGAGCAGTTCTTC

D: TRBD2
V: TRBV11-1
J: TRBJ2-1
size: once
CDR3: CASSTSGGANEQFF
DNA: TGTGCCAGCAGCACTAGCGGGGGGGCGAACGAGCAGTTCTTC

D: TRBD1
V: TRBV29-1
J: TRBJ1-2
size: many
CDR3: CSVAQGDYGYTF
DNA: TGCAGCGTTGCACAGGGGGACTATGGCTACACCTTC

D: TRBD2
V: TRBV12-3/TRBV12-4
J: TRBJ2-1
size: few
CDR3: CASSFTLGTSGTGEQFF
DNA: TGTGCCAGCAGTTTTACTCTTGGGACTAGCGGGACGGGCGAGCAGTTCTTC

D: NA
V: TRBV6-2/TRBV6-3
J: TRBJ1-5
size: NA
CDR3: CASSYSRGIDNQPQHF
DNA: TGTGCCAGCAGTTACTCGAGGGGGATAGACAATCAGCCCCAGCATTTT

D: NA
V: TRBV7-8
J: TRBJ2-7
size: NA
CDR3: CASSLATRPSSYEQHF
DNA: TGTGCCAGCAGCTTAGCGACGCGGCCAAGCTCCTACGAGCAGCACTTC

D: TRBD2
V: TRBV24-1
J: TRBJ2-2
size: NA
CDR3: CATSESQGLAATRELFF
DNA: TGTGCCACCAGTGAATCCCAGGGACTAGCTGCCACCAGGGAGCTGTTTTTT

D: TRBD2
V: TRBV4-1
J: TRBJ2-6
size: NA
CDR3: CASSVARLAQGVGSGANVLTF
DNA: TGCGCCAGCAGCGTAGCTCGACTAGCGCAAGGCGTGGGCTCTGGGGCCAACGTCCTGACTTTC

D: TRBD1
V: TRBV11-1
J: TRBJ1-1
size: NA
CDR3: CASSLRGQGRSTEAFF
DNA: TGTGCCAGCAGCCTCCGGGGACAGGGGAGGAGTACTGAAGCTTTCTTT

D: TRBD2
V: TRBV20-1
J: TRBJ2-3
size: many
CDR3: CSASRLAGTDTQYF
DNA: TGCAGTGCTAGTAGACTAGCGGGCACAGATACGCAGTATTTT

D: TRBD2
V: TRBV19
J: TRBJ2-5
size: NA
CDR3: CASSIAGTNSNTQYF
DNA: TGTGCCAGTAGCATCGCCGGGACTAATAGTAACACCCAGTACTTC

D: NA
V: TRBV7-2
J: TRBJ1-6
size: many
CDR3: CASSGLGNSPLHF
DNA: TGTGCCAGCAGTGGATTGGGTAATTCACCCCTCCACTTT

D: NA
V: TRBV9
J: TRBJ1-1
size: many
CDR3: CASSVRPLGSEAFF
DNA: TGTGCCAGCAGCGTCAGGCCCCTGGGGAGTGAAGCTTTCTTT

D: TRBD1
V: TRBV9
J: TRBJ2-5
size: NA
CDR3: CASSRDRGQETQCF
DNA: TGTGCCAGCAGCAGAGACAGGGGGCAAGAAACCCAGTGCTTC

D: TRBD2
V: TRBV9
J: TRBJ2-3
size: many
CDR3: CASSPRVAGGPDTQYF
DNA: TGTGCCAGCAGCCCCCGGGTAGCGGGGGGGCCAGATACGCAGTATTTT

D: TRBD2
V: TRBV7-3
J: TRBJ2-7
size: many
CDR3: CASSPSRDYYEQYF
DNA: TGTGCCAGCAGCCCCTCCCGGGACTACTACGAGCAGTACTTC

D: NA
V: TRBV15
J: TRBJ2-5
size: few
CDR3: CATSRDSPQETQYF
DNA: TGTGCCACCAGCAGAGACAGCCCACAAGAGACCCAGTACTTC

D: NA
V: TRBV10-3
J: TRBJ1-5
size: NA
CDR3: CASSPDGQQPQRF
DNA: TGTGCCAGCAGTCCGGACGGTCAACAGCCCCAGCGTTTT

D: NA
V: TRBV12-3/TRBV12-4
J: TRBJ1-2
size: NA
CDR3: CASSPRQVNYGYTF
DNA: TGTGCCAGCAGTCCCAGACAGGTCAACTATGGCTACACCTTC

D: NA
V: TRBV2
J: TRBJ1-2
size: NA
CDR3: CAGGRGLGYGYTF
DNA: TGTGCCGGGGGCCGGGGACTAGGCTATGGCTACACCTTC

D: TRBD2
V: TRBV5-6
J: TRBJ2-3
size: many
CDR3: CASSFREGSDTQYF
DNA: TGTGCCAGCAGCTTTAGGGAGGGATCAGATACGCAGTATTTT

D: NA
V: TRBV20-1
J: TRBJ2-7
size: NA
CDR3: CSARVYEQYF
DNA: TGCAGTGCTAGGGTTTACGAGCAGTACTTC

D: NA
V: TRBV3-1
J: TRBJ2-1
size: few
CDR3: CASSQGHLSKFGQFF
DNA: TGTGCCAGCAGCCAGGGGCACCTATCGAAGTTTGGGCAGTTCTTC

D: NA
V: TRBV20-1
J: TRBJ2-5
size: NA
CDR3: CSASGAGGGWPQYF
DNA: TGCAGTGCTAGTGGGGCAGGGGGAGGATGGCCCCAGTACTTC

D: TRBD1
V: TRBV19
J: TRBJ1-6
size: many
CDR3: CASSGMIGQGAPPLHF
DNA: TGTGCCAGTAGTGGGATGATTGGACAGGGGGCTCCACCCCTCCACTTT

D: TRBD2
V: TRBV20-1
J: TRBJ2-7
size: NA
CDR3: CSATGEGTGRTSAIYEQYF
DNA: TGCAGTGCTACTGGTGAGGGCACAGGGCGGACTAGCGCTATCTACGAGCAGTACTTC

D: TRBD2
V: TRBV10-3
J: TRBJ2-5
size: NA
CDR3: CAISESFVAGLKTAKETQYF
DNA: TGTGCCATCAGTGAGTCCTTTGTAGCGGGATTGAAAACTGCAAAGGAGACCCAGTACTTC

D: TRBD1
V: TRBV2
J: TRBJ2-5
size: NA
CDR3: CASSDLGQGEETQYF
DNA: TGTGCCAGCAGCGACCTCGGACAGGGGGAAGAGACCCAGTACTTC

D: TRBD1
V: TRBV19
J: TRBJ2-7
size: few
CDR3: CASSTRDSSYEQYF
DNA: TGTGCCAGTAGTACCCGGGACAGTTCCTACGAGCAGTACTTC

D: TRBD1
V: TRBV20-1
J: TRBJ1-1
size: NA
CDR3: CSAREGTGGRRFLRAFF
DNA: TGCAGTGCTAGAGAAGGGACAGGGGGTAGAAGGTTTCTGAGAGCTTTCTTT

D: NA
V: TRBV27
J: TRBJ1-5
size: NA
CDR3: CASSEDNQPQHF
DNA: TGTGCCAGCAGTGAAGACAATCAGCCCCAGCATTTT

D: TRBD1
V: TRBV10-1
J: TRBJ1-3
size: many
CDR3: CASSHTGTAEPGNTIYF
DNA: TGCGCCAGCAGTCATACCGGGACAGCCGAACCTGGAAACACCATATATTTT

D: NA
V: TRBV18
J: TRBJ1-6
size: many
CDR3: CASSPQKGNSPLHF
DNA: TGTGCCAGCTCACCACAGAAGGGTAATTCACCCCTCCACTTT

D: NA
V: TRBV12-5
J: TRBJ2-2
size: NA
CDR3: CASADRRYTGELFF
DNA: TGTGCTAGTGCAGACAGGAGATACACCGGGGAGCTGTTTTTT

D: TRBD2
V: TRBV7-2
J: TRBJ2-7
size: NA
CDR3: CASNPSGRAYEQYF
DNA: TGTGCCAGCAACCCAAGCGGGAGGGCCTACGAGCAGTACTTC

D: TRBD2
V: TRBV20-1
J: TRBJ2-1
size: many
CDR3: CSARPLAGQGSSYNEQFF
DNA: TGCAGTGCTAGACCACTAGCGGGGCAGGGTAGCTCCTACAATGAGCAGTTCTTC

D: NA
V: TRBV12-3/TRBV12-4
J: TRBJ1-3
size: many
CDR3: CASSSVSSGNTIYF
DNA: TGTGCCAGCAGTTCAGTGAGCTCTGGAAACACCATATATTTT

D: TRBD1
V: TRBV4-2
J: TRBJ2-1
size: NA
CDR3: CAGSPDRGSYNEQFF
DNA: TGTGCCGGCAGCCCCGACAGGGGCTCCTACAATGAGCAGTTCTTC

D: TRBD2
V: TRBV7-3
J: TRBJ2-1
size: many
CDR3: CASSGGVANNEQFF
DNA: TGTGCCAGCAGCGGGGGGGTAGCGAACAATGAGCAGTTCTTC

D: TRBD1
V: TRBV7-8
J: TRBJ1-2
size: NA
CDR3: CASSPDRGHGYTF
DNA: TGTGCCAGCAGCCCAGACAGGGGGCATGGCTACACCTTC

D: TRBD1
V: TRBV10-3
J: TRBJ1-1
size: NA
CDR3: CAISLRDRELNTEAFF
DNA: TGTGCCATCAGCCTCCGGGACAGAGAACTGAACACTGAAGCTTTCTTT

D: NA
V: TRBV10-3
J: TRBJ1-1
size: many
CDR3: CAISERGENTEAFF
DNA: TGTGCCATCAGTGAGAGGGGCGAGAACACTGAAGCTTTCTTT

D: NA
V: TRBV20-1
J: TRBJ2-3
size: NA
CDR3: CSANSGADTQYF
DNA: TGCAGTGCCAACTCGGGCGCAGATACGCAGTATTTT

D: TRBD1
V: TRBV10-3
J: TRBJ1-1
size: NA
CDR3: CASSYGTGENNEAFF
DNA: TGTGCCAGCAGTTACGGGACAGGGGAAAACAATGAAGCTTTCTTT

D: NA
V: TRBV10-3
J: TRBJ1-1
size: NA
CDR3: CAISPGQALNTEAFF
DNA: TGTGCCATCAGTCCTGGGCAGGCGCTGAACACTGAAGCTTTCTTT

D: TRBD2
V: TRBV5-1
J: TRBJ2-3
size: many
CDR3: CASSLKLSGGRADTQYF
DNA: TGCGCCAGCAGCTTGAAGCTAAGCGGGGGACGAGCAGATACGCAGTATTTT

D: NA
V: TRBV7-2
J: TRBJ1-2
size: many
CDR3: CASSFKSTIRLVGYTF
DNA: TGTGCCAGCAGCTTTAAAAGCACTATACGCCTTGTAGGCTACACCTTC

D: TRBD2
V: TRBV6-1
J: TRBJ2-3
size: few
CDR3: CASSAAGGGTDTQYF
DNA: TGTGCCAGCAGTGCTGCGGGAGGCGGGACAGATACGCAGTATTTT

D: TRBD1
V: TRBV6-1
J: TRBJ1-2
size: many
CDR3: CASSRDRVPDGYTF
DNA: TGTGCCAGCAGCCGCGACAGGGTTCCGGATGGCTACACCTTC

D: NA
V: TRBV15
J: TRBJ2-7
size: once
CDR3: CATSRGGTSYEQYF
DNA: TGTGCCACCAGCAGAGGAGGGACCTCCTACGAGCAGTACTTC

D: NA
V: TRBV12-3/TRBV12-4
J: TRBJ1-5
size: few
CDR3: CASSLGASNQPQHF
DNA: TGTGCCAGCAGTTTAGGGGCAAGCAATCAGCCCCAGCATTTT

D: TRBD2
V: TRBV6-1
J: TRBJ2-5
size: many
CDR3: CASSAGLRGVGETQYF
DNA: TGTGCCAGCAGTGCAGGGTTACGGGGGGTAGGAGAGACCCAGTACTTC

D: NA
V: TRBV2
J: TRBJ1-6
size: many
CDR3: CASSGQHGSPLHF
DNA: TGTGCCAGCAGCGGACAGCACGGTTCACCCCTCCACTTT